The 8 T cell receptor beta chains listed next were all sequenced from one sample in a study of cytomegalovirus exposure and HLA in healthy donors. With 60 Vbeta and 13 Jbeta primers, the PCR was carried out. Profiled with immunoSEQ multiplex PCR; TCRdb holds only in-frame clones, not every one. The profile shows 200,000 to 250,000 clones, around 64% of them singletons. Material for sequencing was PBMCs. These TCRs come from a man aged 35 to 55 in good health and CMV-seropositive.

Notes on this clone: The junction departs from germline at one end; a sequencing error may be responsible. V is TRBV6-1 and J is TRBJ1-2; D is unresolved. The CDR3 extends over 12 amino acids. Germline V lookup: CDR1 MNHNS, CDR2 SASEGT. In DNA form, the CDR3 reads TGTGCCAGCAGAGAAGGGCCTTATGGCTACACCTTC. It codes for CASREGPYGYTF.

V gene TRBV4-1 combines with J gene TRBJ1-2; 9 bases agree with TRBD1. The CDR3 sequence is 15 residues long. Losses at the gene ends were 2 bases for V and 10 bases for J; bases not matched to a gene: 11. Germline CDR1 reads MGHRA; CDR2 reads YSYEKL. The CDR3 loop is CASSQLPRQGDDYTF. CDR3 in DNA: TGCGCCAGCAGCCAATTACCAAGACAGGGGGATGACTACACCTTC.

The DNA for the CDR3 is TGCGCCAGCAGCCACCTAGCGGGACGCTCCTACAATGAGCAGTTCTTC. Translated, it gives CASSHLAGRSYNEQFF. V and J are TRBV4-1 and TRBJ2-1, with 9 bases that match TRBD2. The trim removed 3 bases at V and 0 bases at J, leaving 3 bases unmatched. CDR1 is MGHRA and CDR2 is YSYEKL in the germline V gene. The CDR3 contains 16 residues.

In its sample, this clone was seen a few times. The chain recombines TRBV6-6 with TRBJ1-1, with TRBD1 identical over 7 bases. CDR1 is MNHNY and CDR2 is SVGAGI in the germline V gene (reference sequence). Trimming at V came to 0 bases and at J to 6 bases, leaving 4 bases not matched to a gene. This CDR3 comprises 14 residues. The CDR3: CASSYSIGTAEAFF. In DNA form, the CDR3 reads TGTGCCAGCAGTTACTCGATAGGGACAGCTGAAGCTTTCTTT.

The chain is built from TRBV7-7 and TRBJ2-2; the D gene is possibly TRBD2 (6 bases). Germline V gene lookup returns CDR1 SSHAT and CDR2 FNYEAQ (reference sequence). The CDR3 runs to 16 residues. Trimming removed 3 bases from V and 1 base from J, with 12 bases in between. The CDR3 region is CASSFYGTQNTGELFF. The CDR3 nucleotides are TGTGCCAGCAGCTTCTATGGGACTCAGAACACCGGGGAGCTGTTTTTT.

This chain uses TRBV28 with TRBJ2-7, with D perhaps matching TRBD2 (5 bases). The V end lost 5 bases, the J end lost 11 bases, and 22 bases lay between the germline ends. Per germline, CDR1 MDHEN and CDR2 SYDVKM. CDR3 length: 14 residues. The chain's CDR3 is CASSPPGSLMEEYF. Written as DNA, the CDR3 is TGTGCCAGCAGTCCCCCGGGGTCGCTAATGGAGGAGTACTTC. The full variable domain, in which reference TRBV28 and TRBJ2-7 provide the parts outside the CDR3, is DVKVTQSSRYLVKRTGEKVFLECVQDMDHENMFWYRQDPGLGLRLIYFSYDVKMKEKGDIPEGYSVSREKKERFSLILESASTNQTSMYLCASSPPGSLMEEYFGPGTRLTVT.

The J gene is TRBJ1-1, the V gene TRBV28, with 7 bases that match TRBD1. J gave up 10 bases and V 5 bases, and 7 bases lay outside the gene matches. This CDR3 is built from 12 residues. Germline loops: CDR1 MDHEN, CDR2 SYDVKM. The CDR3 region is CASSDRTGVAFF. CDR3 bases: TGTGCCAGCAGTGACCGTACAGGGGTAGCTTTCTTT.

The V and J genes are TRBV25-1 and TRBJ2-1, with D hard to call. The germline V gene encodes CDR1 MGHDK and CDR2 SYGVNS. Trimming cost V 2 bases and J 3 bases, with 5 bases left between them. This CDR3 is 13 amino acids long. CDR3 amino acids: CASSEGVYNEQFF. For the CDR3, the DNA is TGTGCCAGCAGTGAAGGAGTCTACAATGAGCAGTTCTTC.